This TCR beta chain was sequenced for a study of cytomegalovirus exposure and HLA in healthy donors. Study summary: There were fewer than 130 million unique TCR beta sequences, drawn from 180 million or so T cells, in an earlier analysis. The Caucasian-associated ancestry cluster contained about 80% of the approximately 410 genotyped donors. Study findings and constraints: Productive status was seen about 87% or about 30% of the time for most TCR beta V segments in an earlier analysis.

The PCR ran on 60 Vbeta and 13 Jbeta primers. Authors' methods: Later analysis identified some 80 million unique TCR beta chains, about 10 million shared. Sequenced by immunoSEQ multiplex PCR; TCRdb stores in-frame clones only, minus some. V and J calls and clone size follow that table, whereas D and trimming were derived from the DNA. This repertoire shows more than 85,000 clones, 70% to 80% found once; its top ten account for around 9.6%. In regard to this clone: The target antigen is unknown.

Germline V gene data show CDR1 as ENHRY and CDR2 as SYGVKD. CDR3 length: 16 amino acids. V shed 8 bases and J shed 2 bases, with 21 bases lying between them. Sequencing was performed on PBMCs. The chain is built from TRBV10-3 and TRBJ1-2; D not certain. The TCR originated in a male donor in good health and CMV-seropositive. The CDR3 loop is CAISYSGGRENYGYTF. CDR3 nucleotide sequence: TGTGCCATCTCATACTCGGGAGGAAGGGAGAACTATGGCTACACCTTC.